The 25 T cell receptor beta chains below come from one sample, sequenced in a study of T cell responses to AZD1222 COVID-19 vaccine. Measured with immunoSEQ multiplex PCR; TCRdb has only the in-frame clones, and not every one. This table has nearly 110,000 clones, around 90% appearing once. The sequencing here drew on peripheral blood, taken on day 0 of AZD1222 vaccination. The receptors shown here come from an adult in good health.

The V gene is TRBV28, the J gene TRBJ1-1; tentatively, D is TRBD1 (6 bases). CDR1 is MDHEN, CDR2 SYDVKM, per germline. The CDR3 consists of 15 residues. The germline V and J ends were trimmed by 5 bases and 5 bases, with 18 bases remaining between them. The chain's CDR3 is CASSRHEGGRTEAFF. The CDR3 region has the DNA TGTGCCAGCAGTCGACACGAGGGGGGGAGAACTGAAGCTTTCTTT.

The rearrangement links TRBV9 to TRBJ1-1; 9 nucleotides match TRBD1. Germline CDR1 SGDLS, CDR2 YYNGEE. The ends lost 0 bases at V and 1 base at J; junction bases unmatched: 4. The CDR3 covers 16 residues. The CDR3 DNA sequence: TGTGCCAGCAGCGTAGGTGTGGACAGGGGGAACACTGAAGCTTTCTTT. Protein product: CASSVGVDRGNTEAFF.

The chain combines TRBV7-2 with TRBJ1-2; D remains unclear. This CDR3 has 15 residues. Germline V lookup: CDR1 SGHTA, CDR2 FQGNSA. V shed 1 base and J shed 2 bases, with 11 bases lying between them. The CDR3 sequence: CASSLGREMNYGYTF. CDR3 bases: TGTGCCAGCAGCTTAGGTAGGGAAATGAACTATGGCTACACCTTC.

V and J are TRBV5-4 and TRBJ2-5, with a possible D match to TRBD1 (6 bases). Deletions cut 0 bases from V and 0 bases from J, with 15 bases between. CDR1 and CDR2 from the germline V gene are SGHNT and YYREEE (reference sequence). This CDR3 has 17 residues. The CDR3 reads CASSLGAGTHYQETQYF. The CDR3 DNA follows: TGTGCCAGCAGCTTGGGCGCCGGGACACACTACCAAGAGACCCAGTACTTC. The variable domain in full, with the rest retrieved from reference TRBV5-4 and TRBJ2-5, is ETGVTQSPTHLIKTRGQQVTLRCSSQSGHNTVSWYQQALGQGPQFIFQYYREEENGRGNFPPRFSGLQFPNYSSELNVNALELDDSALYLCASSLGAGTHYQETQYFGPGTRLLVL.

The chain links TRBV7-2 to TRBJ2-7; D possibly matches TRBD1 or TRBD2 (5 bases each). V lost 3 bases to trimming and J lost 1 base, with 10 bases between them. Germline assignment: CDR1 SGHTA and CDR2 FQGNSA. There are 14 residues in the CDR3. This CDR3 reads CASSLGVQSYEQYF. CDR3 bases: TGTGCCAGCAGCTTGGGGGTCCAATCCTACGAGCAGTACTTC. Based on the CDR3 plus reference TRBV7-2 and TRBJ2-7, the full variable domain is GAGVSQSPSNKVTEKGKDVELRCDPISGHTALYWYRQSLGQGLEFLIYFQGNSAPDKSGLPSDRFSAERTGGSVSTLTIQRTQQEDSAVYLCASSLGVQSYEQYFGPGTRLTVT.

The chain couples TRBV4-1 to TRBJ2-2; 9 bases line up with TRBD2. Germline CDR1 reads MGHRA; CDR2 reads YSYEKL. The junction had 2 bases not matched to a gene; V was cut back by 3 bases and J by 3 bases. The CDR3 spans 15 residues. Here the CDR3 DNA reads TGCGCCAGCAGCCAGACTAGCGGAGACACCGGGGAGCTGTTTTTT. This sequence encodes CASSQTSGDTGELFF.

V is TRBV5-4 and J is TRBJ2-2, with D perhaps TRBD1 (6 bases). V was clipped by 4 bases and J by 4 bases, with 11 bases between them. The CDR3 totals 14 residues. CDR1 and CDR2 (germline): SGHNT, YYREEE (reference sequence). The CDR3 loop reads CASSTIQGTGELFF. CDR3 nucleotides: TGTGCCAGCAGCACGATACAGGGCACCGGGGAGCTGTTTTTT.

This chain uses TRBV28 with TRBJ1-2; weak D call: TRBD1 (5 bases). The CDR3 is 15 amino acids. Germline lookup yields CDR1 MDHEN and CDR2 SYDVKM. Between the trimmed V and J ends, which lost 7 bases and 0 bases, there was a span of 15 bases. The CDR3 here is CASNIPGTANYGYTF. The DNA of the CDR3 is TGTGCCAGCAATATCCCCGGGACGGCTAACTATGGCTACACCTTC.

The chain employs TRBV9 and TRBJ2-1; D not resolved. Trimming cost V 3 bases and J 2 bases, with 9 bases left between them. This CDR3 is 14 amino acids long. Germline V lookup: CDR1 SGDLS, CDR2 YYNGEE. CDR3 in amino acids: CASSGRSTYNEQFF. The CDR3 bases are TGTGCCAGCAGCGGCAGGTCAACCTACAATGAGCAGTTCTTC.

This chain links TRBV19 with TRBJ1-1; TRBD1 matches 7 bases. V was pared by 5 bases and J by 3 bases, with 6 bases of the junction left unmatched. This CDR3 has 14 residues. The germline CDR1 and CDR2 sequences are LNHDA and SQIVND (reference sequence). CDR3 protein: CASSLLTGYTEAFF. The CDR3 coding sequence is TGTGCCAGTAGTCTACTGACAGGGTACACTGAAGCTTTCTTT.

The chain is built from TRBV6-1 and TRBJ2-7; D may correspond to TRBD1 or TRBD2 (7 bases each). Trimming stripped 3 bases from V and 2 bases from J, with 17 bases between. CDR1 is MNHNS and CDR2 is SASEGT in the germline V gene. The CDR3 consists of 16 residues. The CDR3 loop reads CASSEGRGRGTYEQYF. In nucleotides, the CDR3 is TGTGCCAGCAGTGAGGGGAGGGGCAGGGGGACCTACGAGCAGTACTTC.

This chain uses TRBV28 with TRBJ2-7; tentatively, D is TRBD2 (7 bases). The CDR3 is made up of 13 amino acids. The ends were cut back, 2 bases at V and 3 bases at J, with 8 bases in the middle. Per the germline V gene, CDR1 is MDHEN and CDR2 is SYDVKM. The CDR3 DNA is TGTGCCAGCAGTTTAAGGGGGGGCTACGAGCAGTACTTC. Encoded protein: CASSLRGGYEQYF.

This clone was observed a handful of times. The chain carries TRBV7-2 and TRBJ2-7; D is unresolved. CDR3 length equals 13 residues. Between the trimmed V and J ends, which lost 0 bases and 0 bases, there was a span of 3 bases. Germline lookup yields CDR1 SGHTA and CDR2 FQGNSA. The DNA for the CDR3 is TGTGCCAGCAGCTTAGCAAGCTCCTACGAGCAGTACTTC. Protein product: CASSLASSYEQYF. Full variable domain (outside the CDR3, taken from reference TRBV7-2 and TRBJ2-7): GAGVSQSPSNKVTEKGKDVELRCDPISGHTALYWYRQSLGQGLEFLIYFQGNSAPDKSGLPSDRFSAERTGGSVSTLTIQRTQQEDSAVYLCASSLASSYEQYFGPGTRLTVT.

The genes are TRBV6-6 and TRBJ2-7, with a possible D match to TRBD1 (6 bases). Trimming removed 8 bases from V and 0 bases from J, with 17 bases in between. The CDR3 length is 15 residues. Germline V gene data show CDR1 as MNHNY and CDR2 as SVGAGI (reference sequence). The CDR3 region has the DNA TGTGCCAGCGGCCCCCGACAGGTGAACTCCTACGAGCAGTACTTC. Its protein is CASGPRQVNSYEQYF.

This clone was picked up one time. This sequence joins TRBV19 and TRBJ1-1; 7 bases are a match to TRBD1. The CDR3 is made up of 15 amino acids. J was trimmed by 4 bases and V by 7 bases; bases with no gene match: 12. Germline V gene sequence: CDR1 LNHDA, CDR2 SQIVND (reference sequence). As DNA, the CDR3 is TGTGCCAGTACCACCCCCGGGACAGTGGTCACTGAAGCTTTCTTT. Its translation is CASTTPGTVVTEAFF.

The rearrangement links TRBV5-1 to TRBJ2-2, with TRBD2 as a possible D gene (6 bases). The CDR3 consists of 14 residues. V was clipped by 4 bases and J by 4 bases, with 11 bases between them. Germline V gene data show CDR1 as SGHRS and CDR2 as YFSETQ. CDR3 protein: CASSLGGSTGELFF. CDR3 sequence (DNA): TGCGCCAGCAGCCTCGGGGGTTCCACCGGGGAGCTGTTTTTT.

The chain links TRBV5-1 to TRBJ2-3, with 8 bases aligning to TRBD2. Germline V gene data show CDR1 as SGHRS and CDR2 as YFSETQ. Trimming cost V 4 bases and J 5 bases; bases outside gene matches: 6. This CDR3 has 14 residues. The CDR3: CASSRREAVDTQYF. In DNA form, the CDR3 reads TGCGCCAGCAGCCGGCGGGAGGCGGTAGATACGCAGTATTTT.

This chain connects TRBV28 to TRBJ2-1; D is ambiguous. V was pared by 8 bases and J by 6 bases, with 8 bases between. CDR3 length: 11 residues. Looked up from germline, CDR1 is MDHEN and CDR2 is SYDVKM. The CDR3 spells CASGNRNEQFF. CDR3 nucleotides: TGTGCCAGCGGGAACCGCAATGAGCAGTTCTTC.

V and J are TRBV5-4 and TRBJ2-1, with 11 positions matching TRBD2. Germline CDR1 and CDR2: SGHNT and YYREEE (reference sequence). The CDR3 is made up of 15 amino acids. The V and J ends lost 5 bases and 2 bases, in that order; junction bases with no gene match: 3. The CDR3 loop is CASRLAGGPYNEQFF. Here the CDR3 DNA reads TGTGCCAGCAGATTAGCGGGAGGGCCCTACAATGAGCAGTTCTTC.

The V call is TRBV9, the J call TRBJ1-2; no clear D. This CDR3 has 12 amino acids. Germline CDR1 SGDLS, CDR2 YYNGEE. Trimming removed 7 bases from V and 8 bases from J, with 15 bases in between. For the CDR3, the DNA is TGTGCCAGCTCTCCGGGCCGCGCCGGCTACACCTTC. The encoded protein is CASSPGRAGYTF. Looking up the rest from reference TRBV9 and TRBJ1-2 gives the full variable domain: DSGVTQTPKHLITATGQRVTLRCSPRSGDLSVYWYQQSLDQGLQFLIQYYNGEERAKGNILERFSAQQFPDLHSELNLSSLELGDSALYFCASSPGRAGYTFGSGTRLTVV.

This clone came up a few times. The chain uses TRBV7-2 and TRBJ1-4; TRBD1 is a possible D gene (6 bases). The CDR3 consists of 17 residues. Trimming took 1 base from V and 0 from J, leaving 12 bases between them. CDR1 SGHTA and CDR2 FQGNSA come from the germline V gene. The CDR3 nucleotides are TGTGCCAGCAGCTTAGGCGGGGGGCGAGCAACTAATGAAAAACTGTTTTTT. Amino acids: CASSLGGGRATNEKLFF.

The chain recombines TRBV28 with TRBJ1-1, with D perhaps matching TRBD1 (6 bases). Germline V gives CDR1 MDHEN, CDR2 SYDVKM. There are 15 residues in the CDR3. Trimming removed 6 bases from V and 1 base from J, with 15 bases in between. CDR3 sequence: CASRTPWGANTEAFF. CDR3 bases: TGTGCCAGCAGGACCCCGTGGGGGGCGAACACTGAAGCTTTCTTT.

The chain employs TRBV11-3 and TRBJ2-7; the D call may be TRBD1 or TRBD2 (6 bases each). The CDR3 is 15 amino acids. Germline CDR1 and CDR2: SGHNT and YENEEA. Trimming cost V 3 bases and J 3 bases, with 15 bases left between them. CDR3 sequence reads: CASSFRGLEGYEQYF. CDR3 nucleotides: TGTGCCAGCAGCTTCCGGGGGCTAGAAGGCTACGAGCAGTACTTC.

This chain's CDR3 is CASTLNSGDSYEQYF. The CDR3 coding sequence is TGTGCCAGCACCCTTAATAGCGGGGACTCCTACGAGCAGTACTTC. The chain couples TRBV27 to TRBJ2-7; TRBD2 agrees at 8 bases. The germline V gene has CDR1 MNHEY and CDR2 SMNVEV (reference sequence). The CDR3 loop spans 15 amino acids. V lost 7 bases, J lost 0 bases, and 8 bases stayed unmatched.

This chain connects TRBV5-1 to TRBJ2-3; the D is unclear. The ends were cut back, 5 bases at V and 0 bases at J, with 13 bases in the middle. CDR3 length equals 15 residues. The germline V gene encodes CDR1 SGHRS and CDR2 YFSETQ. The CDR3 sequence: CASRARNPSTDTQYF. The CDR3 nucleotides are TGCGCCAGCAGGGCGCGAAACCCTAGCACAGATACGCAGTATTTT.